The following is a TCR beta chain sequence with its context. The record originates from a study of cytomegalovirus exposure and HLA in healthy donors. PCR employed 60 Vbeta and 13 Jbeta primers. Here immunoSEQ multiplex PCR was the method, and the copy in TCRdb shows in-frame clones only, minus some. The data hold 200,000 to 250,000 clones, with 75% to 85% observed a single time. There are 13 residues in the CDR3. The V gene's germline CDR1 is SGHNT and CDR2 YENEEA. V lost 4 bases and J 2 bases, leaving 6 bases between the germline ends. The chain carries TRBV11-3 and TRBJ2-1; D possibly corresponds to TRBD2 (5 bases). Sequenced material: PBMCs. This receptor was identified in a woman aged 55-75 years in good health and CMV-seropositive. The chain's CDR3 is CASSSGTYNEQFF. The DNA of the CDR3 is TGTGCCAGCAGCTCGGGGACCTACAATGAGCAGTTCTTC. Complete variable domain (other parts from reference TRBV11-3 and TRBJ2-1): EAGVVQSPRYKIIEKKQPVAFWCNPISGHNTLYWYLQNLGQGPELLIRYENEEAVDDSQLPKDRFSAERLKGVDSTLKIQPAELGDSAVYLCASSSGTYNEQFFGPGTRLTVL.